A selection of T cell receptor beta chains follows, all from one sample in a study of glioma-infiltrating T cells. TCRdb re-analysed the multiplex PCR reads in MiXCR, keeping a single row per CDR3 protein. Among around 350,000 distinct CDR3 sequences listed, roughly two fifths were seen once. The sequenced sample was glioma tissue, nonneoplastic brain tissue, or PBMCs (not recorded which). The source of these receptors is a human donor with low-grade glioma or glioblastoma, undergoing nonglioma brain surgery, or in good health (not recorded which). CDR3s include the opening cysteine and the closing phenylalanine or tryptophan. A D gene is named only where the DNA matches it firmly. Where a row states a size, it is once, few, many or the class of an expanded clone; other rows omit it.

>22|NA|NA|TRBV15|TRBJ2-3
TGTGCCACCAGCAGAGATGACCGCTACCGGGACAAAACCTATCTTAGCACAGATACGCAGTATTTT
CATSRDDRYRDKTYLSTDTQYF
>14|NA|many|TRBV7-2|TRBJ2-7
TGTGCCAGCAGCTCCGGGGGGCTCGCCTACGAGCAGTACTTC
CASSSGGLAYEQYF
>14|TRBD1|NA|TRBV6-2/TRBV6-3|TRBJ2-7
TGTGGAACCCTAGGGACAGGATTCTCCTACGAGCAGCACTTC
CGTLGTGFSYEQHF
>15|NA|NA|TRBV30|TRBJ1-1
TGTGCCTGGAGTGACCCGGGACGCAGGTCCGCTGAAGCTTTCTTT
CAWSDPGRRSAEAFF
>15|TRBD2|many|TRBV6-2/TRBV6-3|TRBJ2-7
TGTGCCAGCAGTCCCGGGACTAGCGAGCCCTACGAGCAGTACTTC
CASSPGTSEPYEQYF
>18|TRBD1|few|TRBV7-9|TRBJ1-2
TGTGCCAGCAGCTTAGCCCGGACAGGGGGCGATCCAGTCTATGGCTACACCTTC
CASSLARTGGDPVYGYTF
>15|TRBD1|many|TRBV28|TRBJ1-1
TGTGCCAGCAGTTTGAGGGGGCGAGGGAACACTGAAGCTTTCTTT
CASSLRGRGNTEAFF
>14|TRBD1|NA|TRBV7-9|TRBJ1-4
TGTGCCAGCGGTTTGGGACAGCCGAATGAAAAACTGTTTTTT
CASGLGQPNEKLFF
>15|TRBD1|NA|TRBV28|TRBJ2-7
TGTGCCAGCAGTCCCCGAGGGACAGGGAAATTTAAGCAGTACTTC
CASSPRGTGKFKQYF
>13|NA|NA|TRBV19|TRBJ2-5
TGTGCCAGTAGCTACAGGGTCCAAGAGACCCAGTACTTC
CASSYRVQETQYF
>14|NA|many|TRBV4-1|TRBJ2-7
TGCGCCAGCAGCCAAGACCGATCTAGATACGAGCAGTACTTC
CASSQDRSRYEQYF
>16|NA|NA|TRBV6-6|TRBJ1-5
TGTGCCAGCAGTTACCTCGGACAGCCCTTCAATCAGCCCCAGCATTTT
CASSYLGQPFNQPQHF
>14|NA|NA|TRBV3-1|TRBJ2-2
TGTGCCAGCAGCCAAGTCGGGGGCACCGGGGAGCTGTTTTTT
CASSQVGGTGELFF
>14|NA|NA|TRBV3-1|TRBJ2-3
TGTGCCAGCAGCCAGGCAACTAGCACAGATACGCAGTATTTT
CASSQATSTDTQYF
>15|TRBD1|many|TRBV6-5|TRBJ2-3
TGTGCCAGCAGTTACGCCCTACAGGGGGTAGATACGCAGTATTTT
CASSYALQGVDTQYF
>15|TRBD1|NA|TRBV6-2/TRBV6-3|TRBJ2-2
TGTGCCAGCAGTCGACAGGGGACCCTCACCGGGCAGCTGTTTTTT
CASSRQGTLTGQLFF
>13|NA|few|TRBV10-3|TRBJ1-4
TGTGCCATCGGGGAGGGGCTCGGTGAAAAACTGTTTTTT
CAIGEGLGEKLFF
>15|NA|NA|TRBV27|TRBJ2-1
TGTGCCAGCAGCCCCTTTATGGCTAGCGAACATGAGCAGTTCTTC
CASSPFMASEHEQFF
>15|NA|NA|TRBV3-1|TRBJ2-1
TGTGCCAGCAGCCGAGGTATGAGCTCCTACAATGAGCAGTTCTTC
CASSRGMSSYNEQFF
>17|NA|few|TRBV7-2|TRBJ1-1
TGTGCCAGCAGCTTAGCAGGAGGACTCGCGGCGTACACTGAAGCTTTCTTT
CASSLAGGLAAYTEAFF